These 18 T cell receptor beta chains originate from one sample sequenced in a study of monozygotic twins with inflammatory bowel disease. From the 5' RACE reads, TCRdb lists one entry per CDR3 protein and no DNA. Reported are some 130,000 distinct CDR3 sequences; the ten largest clones contain 0.95% to 1.5%. Input material: blood. The receptors originated from a human donor with ulcerative colitis or Crohn's disease, or a healthy co-twin of an affected twin (not recorded which).

The CDR3 protein is CASSCGQSYEQYF. This chain uses TRBV6-2 or TRBV6-3 with TRBJ2-7; the TRBD1 assignment by TCRdb is unverifiable without DNA. Germline V gene sequence: CDR1 MNHEY, CDR2 SVGEGT. This CDR3 is built from 13 residues.

The CDR3 sequence: CASSSSRAQNGELFF. The chain has TRBV7-3 and TRBJ2-2; absent DNA, TCRdb's TRBD1 call cannot be checked. This CDR3 has 15 residues. Germline loops: CDR1 SGHTA, CDR2 FQGTGA.

V and J are TRBV11-2 and TRBJ2-1; TCRdb returns TRBD2, unconfirmable since there is no DNA. Per the germline V gene, CDR1 is SGHAT and CDR2 is FQNNGV. The CDR3 consists of 18 residues. Here the CDR3 reads CASSLRLAGGGSFNEQFF.

The chain employs TRBV5-1 and TRBJ1-4; TCRdb reports TRBD1, a call that lacks DNA to check it against. This CDR3 has 15 residues. Germline lookup yields CDR1 SGHRS and CDR2 YFSETQ. CDR3 protein: CASSSRTAQNEKLFF. Full variable domain (outside the CDR3, taken from reference TRBV5-1 and TRBJ1-4): KAGVTQTPRYLIKTRGQQVTLSCSPISGHRSVSWYQQTPGQGLQFLFEYFSETQRNKGNFPGRFSGRQFSNSRSEMNVSTLELGDSALYLCASSSRTAQNEKLFFGSGTQLSVL.

The chain joins TRBV27 to TRBJ1-1. CDR3 length equals 13 residues. CDR1 and CDR2 from the germline V gene are MNHEY and SMNVEV (reference sequence). CDR3 region: CASSSTRQREAFF.

The chain combines TRBV4-3 with TRBJ1-4. From germline, CDR1 is LGHNA and CDR2 YSLEER. This CDR3 region has 15 residues. The CDR3 sequence is CASSPEGTTNEKLFF.

This rearrangement joins TRBV4-1 to TRBJ2-2; with no DNA, the TCRdb D assignment of TRBD1 cannot be verified. CDR1 is MGHRA and CDR2 is YSYEKL in the germline V gene. The length of the CDR3 is 17 residues. CDR3 residues: CASSQAGTGGNTGELFF.

The chain couples TRBV5-1 to TRBJ1-1; TCRdb's D call, TRBD1, is unchecked because there is no DNA. Germline loops: CDR1 SGHRS, CDR2 YFSETQ. This CDR3 has 15 residues. The CDR3 sequence: CASRAGELSYTEAFF.

V usage is TRBV10-3 and J usage is TRBJ1-6. This CDR3 spans 13 amino acids. Germline V lookup: CDR1 ENHRY, CDR2 SYGVKD. CDR3: CAIRNSHNSPLHF.

The V gene is TRBV28, the J gene TRBJ1-1. CDR1 and CDR2 from the germline V gene are MDHEN and SYDVKM. The CDR3 length is 13 residues. This CDR3 reads CASSWIQGTEAFF. Supplemented by reference TRBV28 and TRBJ1-1, the full variable domain reads DVKVTQSSRYLVKRTGEKVFLECVQDMDHENMFWYRQDPGLGLRLIYFSYDVKMKEKGDIPEGYSVSREKKERFSLILESASTNQTSMYLCASSWIQGTEAFFGQGTRLTVV.

This rearrangement joins TRBV24-1 to TRBJ2-3. CDR1 is KGHDR and CDR2 is SFDVKD in the germline V gene. The CDR3 extends over 15 amino acids. CDR3: CATSDFQRSTDTQYF.

The V call is TRBV3-1, the J call TRBJ1-1; the D gene TCRdb calls, TRBD1, cannot be checked with no DNA. The germline gives CDR1 LGHDT, CDR2 YNNKEL (reference sequence). This CDR3 is 15 amino acids long. CDR3: CASSQRTGRDTEAFF. The whole variable domain, filled in from reference TRBV3-1 and TRBJ1-1, reads DTAVSQTPKYLVTQMGNDKSIKCEQNLGHDTMYWYKQDSKKFLKIMFSYNNKELIINETVPNRFSPKSPDKAHLNLHINSLELGDSAVYFCASSQRTGRDTEAFFGQGTRLTVV.

The CDR3 loop is CATSRESGVNTEAFF. This sequence joins TRBV15 and TRBJ1-1. Germline V gives CDR1 LNHNV, CDR2 YYDKDF (reference sequence). The CDR3 covers 15 residues.

The V and J genes are TRBV5-1 and TRBJ2-7. The germline V gene encodes CDR1 SGHRS and CDR2 YFSETQ. This CDR3 comprises 12 residues. CDR3: CASSLVQTEQYF.

The chain combines TRBV20-1 with TRBJ2-4; TCRdb lists TRBD1, though no DNA is available to test this call. From germline, CDR1 is DFQATT and CDR2 SNEGSKA (reference sequence). The CDR3 covers 13 residues. CDR3 in amino acids: CSARVQGSNIQYF.

The V and J genes are TRBV28 and TRBJ1-1. Germline V gene data show CDR1 as MDHEN and CDR2 as SYDVKM. The CDR3 has 14 amino acids. CDR3 sequence reads: CASSFGRRNTEAFF.

The chain employs TRBV20-1 and TRBJ1-2; as DNA is missing, the TRBD1 call by TCRdb cannot be tested. The CDR3 runs to 11 residues. Germline loops: CDR1 DFQATT, CDR2 SNEGSKA (reference sequence). CDR3 residues: CSAWGADGYTF.

This chain uses TRBV24-1 with TRBJ2-5; absent DNA, TCRdb's TRBD2 call cannot be checked. Germline V gives CDR1 KGHDR, CDR2 SFDVKD. The length of the CDR3 is 13 residues. This CDR3 is CATAAGAGETQYF.